The TCR beta chain described here comes from a study of cytomegalovirus exposure and HLA in healthy donors. Germline values: CDR1 SGHRS, CDR2 YFSETQ. This CDR3 has 15 residues. The V gene end was trimmed by 4 bases and the J gene end by 3 bases; junction bases not matched to a gene: 7. Produced via immunoSEQ multiplex PCR; TCRdb's table is partial and in-frame only. The sample consists of under 100,000 clones, roughly 83% of them appearing once. The chain uses TRBV5-1 and TRBJ1-1, with 9 bases fitting TRBD1. This TCR derives from a woman aged 18-29 years in good health and CMV-seropositive. Specimen: PBMCs. The CDR3 region has the DNA TGCGCCAGCAGCCTACAGGGGGCGCATGACACTGAAGCTTTCTTT. Its translation is CASSLQGAHDTEAFF.